The next 9 T cell receptor beta chains were all read from a single sample in a study of response to subunit inactivated influenza vaccine. One entry per CDR3 protein, called by TCRdb with MiXCR from the RT-PCR reads. This sample has about 480,000 distinct CDR3 sequences, with approximately 10% found just once. The sequencing used PBMCs from blood, collected 40 to 50 days after vaccination. Every receptor here comes from a man aged 45-65 years who received an inactivated influenza vaccine.

Only a few counts were recorded for this clonotype. This chain uses TRBV4-2 with TRBJ1-4; D is undetermined. This CDR3 has 15 residues. The germline gives CDR1 LGHNA, CDR2 YNFKEQ. Trimming stripped 6 bases from V and 2 bases from J, with 13 bases between. In DNA form, the CDR3 reads TGTGCCAGCAGTAGGTTGGTGGGCACTAATGAAAAACTGTTTTTT. This gives the protein CASSRLVGTNEKLFF.

The V and J genes are TRBV5-1 and TRBJ2-3, with TRBD1 matching over 9 bases. In germline, CDR1 is SGHRS, CDR2 YFSETQ. J gave up 2 bases and V 4 bases, and 2 bases lay outside the gene matches. The CDR3 contains 14 residues. The CDR3 region has the DNA TGCGCCAGCAGCCGGGACAGGGACACAGATACGCAGTATTTT. It is translated as CASSRDRDTDTQYF.

This clonotype was detected a few times. The J gene is TRBJ2-7, the V gene TRBV12-3 or TRBV12-4; D gene uncertain. The CDR3 is made up of 15 amino acids. V was clipped by 2 bases and J by 5 bases, with 16 bases between them. The CDR3 DNA follows: TGTGCCAGCAGTTTATCTTCCTGGTATTCCCACGAGCAGTACTTC. Translated: CASSLSSWYSHEQYF.

This chain links TRBV18 with TRBJ2-3; 12 nucleotides agree with TRBD2. This CDR3 has 19 amino acids. Trimming at V came to 3 bases and at J to 2 bases, leaving 12 bases not matched to a gene. The germline V gene has CDR1 KGHSH and CDR2 LQKENI. CDR3 amino acids: CASSPTGTSGFHSTDTQYF. As DNA, the CDR3 is TGTGCCAGCTCACCTACCGGGACTAGCGGGTTCCACTCCACAGATACGCAGTATTTT.

This clonotype has more than one count but fewer than ten. The rearrangement joins TRBV4-2 to TRBJ2-3; 9 nucleotides agree with TRBD2. V lost 0 bases to trimming and J lost 2 bases; unmatched junction nucleotides: 6. Germline loops: CDR1 LGHNA, CDR2 YNFKEQ. CDR3 length equals 17 residues. The CDR3 region has the DNA TGTGCCAGCAGCCAAGAACTTAGCGGGGGAGTCACAGATACGCAGTATTTT. It translates to CASSQELSGGVTDTQYF.

This clonotype was found a few times. V and J are TRBV10-3 and TRBJ2-6; 7 nucleotides align to TRBD1. J was trimmed by 1 base and V by 3 bases; bases with no gene match: 12. There are 19 residues in the CDR3. Germline-derived CDR1 and CDR2 are ENHRY and SYGVKD. The CDR3 nucleotides are TGTGCCATCAGTGAATCTTGGCAGGGGACAGAATCTGGGGCCAACGTCCTGACTTTC. Its protein product is CAISESWQGTESGANVLTF.

This clonotype was seen at least ten times. As DNA, the CDR3 is TGTGCCAGCAGCTTAGATCCAGGGTCTTCACCCCTCCACTTT. Translation: CASSLDPGSSPLHF. This chain uses TRBV7-9 with TRBJ1-6; tentatively, D is TRBD1 (5 bases). Trimming cost V 1 base and J 9 bases, with 10 bases left between them. The germline gives CDR1 SEHNR, CDR2 FQNEAQ (reference sequence). The CDR3 totals 14 residues.

This chain connects TRBV7-8 to TRBJ2-3; 10 nucleotides agree with TRBD1. This CDR3 is built from 17 residues. Germline V gene data show CDR1 as SGHVS and CDR2 as FQNEAQ. The V gene end was trimmed by 0 bases and the J gene end by 2 bases; junction bases not matched to a gene: 5. The CDR3 here is CASSLAGGTGVTDTQYF. The CDR3 bases are TGTGCCAGCAGCTTAGCAGGGGGGACAGGGGTCACAGATACGCAGTATTTT.

This clonotype has a count of ten or more. V gene TRBV10-3 combines with J gene TRBJ1-2; no clear D. Germline loops: CDR1 ENHRY, CDR2 SYGVKD. V was pared by 2 bases and J by 2 bases, with 6 bases between. The CDR3 contains 13 residues. Here the CDR3 DNA reads TGTGCCATCAGTGAGGGGCAGAACTATGGCTACACCTTC. It codes for CAISEGQNYGYTF.